The 29 T cell receptor beta chains reported below all come from one sample, sequenced in a study of OX40 agonist ivuxolimab in advanced cancers. Data came from immunoSEQ multiplex PCR; TCRdb stores just in-frame clones and leaves some out. Of 57,000 or so clones in the sample, 84% were seen once. This material consisted of CD4+ or CD8+ T cells sorted from blood, taken in a trial of the OX40 agonist ivuxolimab. The receptors come from an adult with an advanced solid tumor such as melanoma, head and neck, liver or kidney cancer.

This sequence joins TRBV19 and TRBJ1-1; D is unclear. The germline V gene has CDR1 LNHDA and CDR2 SQIVND (reference sequence). The CDR3 runs 17 residues. Between the trimmed V and J ends, which lost 9 bases and 0 bases, there was a span of 23 bases. CDR3 sequence: CASQPIKHTDMNTEAFF. In DNA form, the CDR3 reads TGTGCCAGCCAGCCCATTAAACATACAGACATGAACACTGAAGCTTTCTTT.

The chain uses TRBV6-4 and TRBJ1-2; 10 bases are a match to TRBD1. Germline loops: CDR1 MRHNA, CDR2 SNTAGT. V trimming: 7 bases; J trimming: 7 bases; junction bases outside the gene matches: 9. The CDR3 runs to 14 residues. The CDR3 DNA is TGTGCCAGCAAATTGACAGGGGGCGCCTTTGGCTACACCTTC. It translates to CASKLTGGAFGYTF.

CDR3 protein: CASIARGSLNTEAFF. CDR3 DNA: TGTGCCAGCATCGCTAGGGGCAGTTTAAACACTGAAGCTTTCTTT. This sequence joins TRBV11-1 and TRBJ1-1; a possible D gene is TRBD1 (5 bases). Trimming shortened V by 7 bases and J by 2 bases, and 17 bases separated the two germline ends. The germline V gene has CDR1 SGHAT and CDR2 FQDESV (reference sequence). CDR3 size: 15 residues.

The chain is built from TRBV13 and TRBJ2-7; 13 bases match TRBD2. Trimming took 3 bases from V and 4 from J; bases not matched to a gene: 6. Germline CDR1 PRHDT, CDR2 FYEKMQ (reference sequence). This CDR3 has 16 residues. This CDR3 is CASSFRTSGSVYEQYF. The CDR3 DNA reads as TGTGCCAGCAGCTTTCGGACTAGCGGGAGTGTTTACGAGCAGTACTTC.

This clone was recorded once. V is TRBV5-4 and J is TRBJ2-5; D perhaps matches TRBD2 (6 bases). The CDR3 spans 14 residues. Deletions cut 0 bases from V and 2 bases from J, with 8 bases between. CDR1 and CDR2 (germline): SGHNT, YYREEE (reference sequence). In nucleotides, the CDR3 is TGTGCCAGCAGCTTGGGTCTAGCGCAAGAGACCCAGTACTTC. Translating it yields CASSLGLAQETQYF.

V gene TRBV6-1 combines with J gene TRBJ1-2, with 7 bases aligning to TRBD1. With V trimmed by 2 bases and J by 8 bases, 2 bases remained unmatched. The CDR3 is 12 residues long. CDR1 and CDR2 from the germline V gene are MNHNS and SASEGT. CDR3 protein: CASSERGGGYTF. The CDR3 DNA follows: TGTGCCAGCAGTGAAAGAGGGGGCGGCTACACCTTC.

Note on this clone: This CDR3 is also generated by other DNA sequences in the sample. The chain couples TRBV28 to TRBJ2-3; no reliable D call. Trimming cost V 2 bases and J 0 bases, with 3 bases left between them. The CDR3 loop spans 13 amino acids. Germline V gene lookup returns CDR1 MDHEN and CDR2 SYDVKM. The CDR3 loop is CASSLRSTDTQYF. The CDR3 DNA follows: TGTGCCAGCAGTTTACGTAGCACAGATACGCAGTATTTT.

The chain is built from TRBV6-6 and TRBJ1-2, with D maybe TRBD1 (6 bases). Germline V CDR1 and CDR2: MNHNY, SVGAGI (reference sequence). CDR3 length: 13 amino acids. The germline V and J ends were trimmed by 6 bases and 2 bases, with 10 bases remaining between them. CDR3 DNA sequence: TGTGCCAGCAGACGGACAGAAAACTATGGCTACACCTTC. Its translation: CASRRTENYGYTF.

This clone was seen a few times. The rearrangement links TRBV11-2 to TRBJ1-2; 9 bases align to TRBD1. This CDR3 region has 14 residues. V shed 5 bases, J shed 4 bases, and the junction held 5 bases outside the gene matches. From germline, CDR1 is SGHAT and CDR2 FQNNGV. The CDR3 DNA reads as TGTGCCAGCAGCATAGGACAGGGGACCTATGGCTACACCTTC. It translates to CASSIGQGTYGYTF.

The chain has TRBV29-1 and TRBJ2-7, with 13 bases identical to TRBD2. V gave up 4 bases and J gave up 6 bases; unmatched junction bases: 3. This CDR3 contains 13 residues. Germline lookup yields CDR1 SQVTM and CDR2 ANQGSEA. The CDR3 DNA reads TGCAGCGTTGTTTGGACTAGCGGGAGCGAGCAGTACTTC. Translation gives CSVVWTSGSEQYF.

This chain uses TRBV18 with TRBJ2-7; 8 bases align to TRBD1. V was clipped by 5 bases and J by 2 bases; unmatched bases: 8. The CDR3 has 15 amino acids. CDR1 is KGHSH and CDR2 is LQKENI in the germline V gene. The CDR3 sequence: CASSSRQGLTYEQYF. Here the CDR3 DNA reads TGTGCCAGCTCATCCCGACAGGGGCTCACCTACGAGCAGTACTTC.

V and J are TRBV5-1 and TRBJ2-7; possibly TRBD2 for D (6 bases). V was cut by 4 bases and J by 0 bases, with 14 bases left in between. The CDR3 loop spans 15 amino acids. Per germline, CDR1 SGHRS and CDR2 YFSETQ. CDR3 residues: CASSPGVTISYEQYF. In nucleotides, the CDR3 is TGCGCCAGCAGCCCGGGAGTCACCATCTCCTACGAGCAGTACTTC.

The rearrangement joins TRBV4-1 to TRBJ2-5, with 12 bases identical to TRBD2. The junction had 5 bases not matched to a gene; V was cut back by 4 bases and J by 2 bases. Germline V gene data show CDR1 as MGHRA and CDR2 as YSYEKL. This CDR3 comprises 16 residues. CDR3 in amino acids: CASSRDGLAGQETQYF. CDR3 bases: TGCGCCAGCAGCCGAGATGGACTAGCGGGGCAAGAGACCCAGTACTTC.

The chain recombines TRBV2 with TRBJ2-4; D uncertain. The V gene lost 4 bases and the J gene lost 0 bases, with 4 bases spanning the gap. The CDR3 is made up of 13 amino acids. From germline, CDR1 is SNHLY and CDR2 FYNNEI. This CDR3 is CASSAVAKNIQYF. Here the CDR3 DNA reads TGTGCCAGCAGTGCAGTAGCCAAAAACATTCAGTACTTC. The full variable domain, rest sourced from reference TRBV2 and TRBJ2-4, is EPEVTQTPSHQVTQMGQEVILRCVPISNHLYFYWYRQILGQKVEFLVSFYNNEISEKSEIFDDQFSVERPDGSNFTLKIRSTKLEDSAMYFCASSAVAKNIQYFGAGTRLSVL.

The genes are TRBV5-6 and TRBJ1-4; 11 positions agree with TRBD1. The CDR3 is 14 residues long. V gave up 4 bases and J gave up 6 bases; unmatched junction bases: 2. From germline, CDR1 is SGHDT and CDR2 YYEEEE. CDR3 loop: CASSRTGGYEKLFF. The CDR3, as DNA: TGTGCCAGCAGCAGGACAGGGGGCTATGAAAAACTGTTTTTT.

J is TRBJ2-7 and V is TRBV18; D may be TRBD1 (6 bases). CDR1 and CDR2 (germline): KGHSH, LQKENI. V gave up 3 bases and J gave up 3 bases, with 12 bases separating them. The CDR3 is 14 residues long. The CDR3 spells CASSPVGQNYEQYF. For the CDR3, the DNA is TGTGCCAGCTCACCGGTAGGACAGAACTACGAGCAGTACTTC. The full variable domain, with the rest looked up from reference TRBV18 and TRBJ2-7, is NAGVMQNPRHLVRRRGQEARLRCSPMKGHSHVYWYRQLPEEGLKFMVYLQKENIIDESGMPKERFSAEFPKEGPSILRIQQVVRGDSAAYFCASSPVGQNYEQYFGPGTRLTVT.

The CDR3 spells CATSRDMAGGGETQYF. CDR3 DNA: TGTGCCACCAGCAGAGATATGGCAGGTGGAGGGGAGACCCAGTACTTC. J is TRBJ2-5 and V is TRBV15, with D possibly being TRBD2 (6 bases). V lost 0 bases and J lost 5, with 16 bases in between. The germline gives CDR1 LNHNV, CDR2 YYDKDF (reference sequence). This CDR3 has 16 residues.

V usage is TRBV5-1 and J usage is TRBJ1-3, with 7 bases matching TRBD1. CDR3 length: 15 residues. J lost 1 base, V lost 4 bases, and 5 bases had no gene match. Germline assignment: CDR1 SGHRS and CDR2 YFSETQ. The CDR3 here is CASSTATGSGNTIYF. The CDR3 coding sequence is TGCGCCAGCAGCACCGCGACAGGGTCTGGAAACACCATATATTTT.

V and J are TRBV7-3 and TRBJ1-3; D not resolved. The CDR3 is 13 residues long. Per germline, CDR1 SGHTA and CDR2 FQGTGA. The V end was cut by 2 bases, the J end by 3 bases, with 5 bases between. CDR3 coding DNA: TGTGCCAGCAGCTTATATCATGGAAACACCATATATTTT. Its protein product is CASSLYHGNTIYF.

The rearrangement links TRBV27 to TRBJ1-6; D remains unclear. Germline CDR1 MNHEY, CDR2 SMNVEV (reference sequence). V lost 1 base and J lost 7, with 5 bases in between. This CDR3 region has 13 residues. The CDR3 loop reads CASSLLRNSPLHF. The CDR3 DNA is TGTGCCAGCAGTTTATTACGAAATTCACCCCTCCACTTT.

The chain carries TRBV7-3 and TRBJ2-6, with a weak D call TRBD2 (6 bases). Per the germline V gene, CDR1 is SGHTA and CDR2 is FQGTGA. V lost 2 bases, J lost 2 bases, and 10 bases lay in between. This CDR3 has 16 residues. CDR3 DNA sequence: TGTGCCAGCAGCTTACGGGGGTCAGCTGGGGCCAACGTCCTGACTTTC. Protein product: CASSLRGSAGANVLTF.

The J gene is TRBJ2-7, the V gene TRBV9; no firm D call. V was shortened by 3 bases and J by 8 bases, with 24 bases between the two germline ends. The CDR3 extends over 16 amino acids. Per germline, CDR1 SGDLS and CDR2 YYNGEE. The CDR3 DNA follows: TGTGCCAGCAGCGCGTACTCATGGTTGATTCCGGAACAGCAGTACTTC. Translated, it gives CASSAYSWLIPEQQYF.

This clone has just a few counts. The chain uses TRBV18 and TRBJ1-1, with D unclear. The CDR3 sequence is 13 residues long. The germline CDR1 and CDR2 sequences are KGHSH and LQKENI. Trimming stripped 7 bases from V and 2 bases from J, with 11 bases between. The CDR3 spells CASFAKVNTEAFF. For the CDR3, the DNA is TGTGCCAGCTTCGCAAAGGTTAACACTGAAGCTTTCTTT.

V and J are TRBV6-1 and TRBJ2-7, with TRBD2 matching 7 bases. This CDR3 region has 17 residues. V lost 0 bases, J lost 5 bases, and 13 bases stayed unmatched. Per germline, CDR1 MNHNS and CDR2 SASEGT. The DNA of the CDR3 is TGTGCCAGCAGTGAAGCGCGGGCTAGCGGTTATAGGGACGAGCAGTACTTC. Protein sequence: CASSEARASGYRDEQYF.

The V gene is TRBV10-3, the J gene TRBJ1-4; possibly TRBD1 for D (5 bases). This CDR3 region has 14 residues. The V and J ends lost 4 bases and 8 bases respectively, with 14 bases between them. Germline values: CDR1 ENHRY, CDR2 SYGVKD. CDR3 sequence reads: CAISVGGADEKLFF. The CDR3 DNA reads as TGTGCCATCAGTGTTGGAGGGGCAGACGAAAAACTGTTTTTT.

The chain joins TRBV2 to TRBJ1-1; a weak D match, TRBD1 (5 bases). CDR3 length: 15 residues. Trimming removed 6 bases from V and 1 base from J, with 15 bases in between. CDR1 and CDR2 (germline): SNHLY, FYNNEI. CDR3 amino acids: CASSPTDAANTEAFF. Written as DNA, the CDR3 is TGTGCCAGCAGCCCGACAGACGCGGCGAACACTGAAGCTTTCTTT.

Note on this clone: One end of the junction is discordant with germline, which a read error may explain. The chain combines TRBV7-7 with TRBJ2-7, with 8 positions matching TRBD2. CDR1 is SSHAT, CDR2 FNYEAQ, per germline (reference sequence). The CDR3 is 13 amino acids. For the CDR3, the DNA is TGTGCTAGCAGCTTAGCGGGGCCTAGCGAGCAGTACTTC. Its translation: CASSLAGPSEQYF.

The CDR3 protein is CASTEQGQGFHEQYF. The CDR3 DNA reads as TGTGCCAGCACCGAACAGGGACAGGGTTTCCACGAGCAGTACTTC. The chain recombines TRBV6-1 with TRBJ2-7; 9 positions agree with TRBD1. V gave up 7 bases and J gave up 5 bases; unmatched junction bases: 12. CDR1 is MNHNS, CDR2 SASEGT, per germline. The CDR3 is 15 amino acids.

Only a few counts were recorded for this clone. The chain has TRBV9 and TRBJ2-3; D is perhaps TRBD1 or TRBD2 (6 bases each). The V end lost 4 bases, the J end lost 6 bases, and 12 bases lay between the germline ends. The CDR3 is made up of 13 amino acids. Germline V CDR1 and CDR2: SGDLS, YYNGEE. CDR3 nucleotides: TGTGCCAGCAGCCTAACAGGGAGGGATACGCAGTATTTT. Amino acids: CASSLTGRDTQYF.